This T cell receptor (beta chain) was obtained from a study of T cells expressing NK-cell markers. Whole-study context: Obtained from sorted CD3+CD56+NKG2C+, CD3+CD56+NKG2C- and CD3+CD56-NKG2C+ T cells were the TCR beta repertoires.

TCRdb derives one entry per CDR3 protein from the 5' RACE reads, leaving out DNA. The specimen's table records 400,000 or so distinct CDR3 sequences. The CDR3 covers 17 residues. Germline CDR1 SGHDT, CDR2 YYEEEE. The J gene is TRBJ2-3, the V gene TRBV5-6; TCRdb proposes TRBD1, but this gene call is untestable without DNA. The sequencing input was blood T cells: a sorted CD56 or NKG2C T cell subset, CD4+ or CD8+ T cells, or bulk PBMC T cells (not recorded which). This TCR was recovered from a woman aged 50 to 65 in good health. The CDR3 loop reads CASSLIPSGTLSHTQYF.